The next 27 T cell receptor beta chains were all read from a single sample in a study of cytomegalovirus exposure and HLA in healthy donors (dated by TCRdb to about 2017). Libraries were built with the immunoSEQ multiplex PCR assay. For the multiplex PCR, a mixture combining 60 forward primers for TCR Vbeta segments and 13 reverse primers for TCR Jbeta segments was used. TCRdb mirrors the immuneACCESS table, restricted to in-frame sequences. Some clones are absent from its copies; in checked studies, under half trace to an unresolved V gene, and the reason for the others is unknown. A total of approximately 150,000 clones appear in this sample, approximately 84% of them only once. Jointly, the top ten make up approximately 9.7% of the sample. Input material: PBMCs. These receptors were obtained from a woman aged 55-69 years in good health and CMV-seropositive.

The rearrangement uses TRBV18 and TRBJ1-5; D not certain. The CDR3 has 15 amino acids. V lost 3 bases to trimming and J lost 13 bases, with 22 bases between them. Germline V gene lookup returns CDR1 KGHSH and CDR2 LQKENI. Written as DNA, the CDR3 is TGTGCCAGCTCACCTACCCGGCAGACCGGAGAAAAACAGCATTTT. Protein product: CASSPTRQTGEKQHF.

This chain connects TRBV11-2 to TRBJ1-2, with D tentatively TRBD1 (6 bases). Deletions cut 5 bases from V and 5 bases from J, with 24 bases between. This CDR3 has 17 residues. Per germline, CDR1 SGHAT and CDR2 FQNNGV. The CDR3 protein is CASSPDHRDPRGYGYTF. The CDR3 region has the DNA TGTGCCAGCAGCCCCGACCACAGGGACCCAAGGGGTTATGGCTACACCTTC.

The genes are TRBV7-2 and TRBJ2-5; no firm D call. The better agreement between TRBJ2-7 and the DNA end casts doubt on the J call. There are 12 residues in the CDR3. From germline, CDR1 is SGHTA and CDR2 FQGNSA. For the CDR3, the DNA is TGTGCCAGCAGCTTAACCAACTACGAGCAGTACTTC. Translation gives CASSLTNYEQYF.

This chain connects TRBV28 to TRBJ2-3; tentative D call: TRBD2 (5 bases). This CDR3 has 15 residues. V gave up 2 bases and J gave up 2 bases, with 11 bases separating them. Germline V CDR1 and CDR2: MDHEN, SYDVKM. Here the CDR3 reads CASSLQRRNTDTQYF. The CDR3 DNA reads TGTGCCAGCAGTTTACAGCGGAGAAACACAGATACGCAGTATTTT.

The chain carries TRBV5-6 and TRBJ2-5; 11 bases agree with TRBD2. The J call may be incorrect, as the DNA end agrees better with TRBJ2-7. The CDR3 is 16 residues long. In germline, CDR1 is SGHDT, CDR2 YYEEEE. Written as DNA, the CDR3 is TGTGCCAGCAGCCCGCGGGGACTAGCGGAGCCCTACGAGCAGTACTTC. This encodes CASSPRGLAEPYEQYF.

V and J are TRBV2 and TRBJ1-5; possibly TRBD1 for D (5 bases). The CDR3 is 15 residues long. Germline V CDR1 and CDR2: SNHLY, FYNNEI. The germline V and J ends were trimmed by 8 bases and 3 bases, with 17 bases remaining between them. The CDR3 coding sequence is TGTGCCAGCCAACCCGACAGTTCCCCCAATCAGCCCCAGCATTTT. It codes for CASQPDSSPNQPQHF.

In its sample, this clone was seen once. The CDR3 region is CASSPTDRYTEAFF. CDR3 coding DNA: TGTGCCAGCTCACCCACCGACAGGTACACTGAAGCTTTCTTT. This chain joins TRBV18 and TRBJ1-1, with a weak D call TRBD1 (6 bases). CDR3 length: 14 residues. Trimming left V 3 bases short and J 3 bases short, with 11 bases between. Germline CDR1 reads KGHSH; CDR2 reads LQKENI.

This clone was detected a few times. The chain employs TRBV19 and TRBJ1-5; TRBD1 might be the D (6 bases). Germline V gene data show CDR1 as LNHDA and CDR2 as SQIVND (reference sequence). Trimming left V 5 bases short and J 4 bases short, with 9 bases between. CDR3 size: 13 residues. CDR3 DNA sequence: TGTGCCAGTAGTCGACAGGCGAATCAGCCCCAGCATTTT. It specifies CASSRQANQPQHF.

CDR3 nucleotide sequence: TGCGCCAGCAGCCCCACAGGGGGTGAGAATTCACCCCTCCACTTT. It encodes CASSPTGGENSPLHF. This sequence joins TRBV5-1 and TRBJ1-6; TRBD1 aligns across 8 bases. V lost 4 bases to trimming and J lost 7 bases; unmatched junction nucleotides: 7. The CDR3 length is 15 residues. Germline assignment: CDR1 SGHRS and CDR2 YFSETQ. Combining the CDR3 with reference TRBV5-1 and TRBJ1-6 gives the whole variable domain KAGVTQTPRYLIKTRGQQVTLSCSPISGHRSVSWYQQTPGQGLQFLFEYFSETQRNKGNFPGRFSGRQFSNSRSEMNVSTLELGDSALYLCASSPTGGENSPLHFGNGTRLTVT.

V is TRBV30 and J is TRBJ2-7; tentative D call: TRBD2 (7 bases). This CDR3 contains 19 residues. In germline, CDR1 is GTSNPN, CDR2 SVGIG (reference sequence). V was trimmed by 0 bases and J by 3 bases, leaving 27 bases between them. The CDR3 reads CAWSVYPDRPQTGGYEQYF. Written as DNA, the CDR3 is TGTGCCTGGAGTGTATATCCGGACAGACCCCAAACGGGGGGCTACGAGCAGTACTTC.

The chain links TRBV25-1 to TRBJ2-1; 8 nucleotides match TRBD2. This CDR3 contains 14 residues. The germline CDR1 and CDR2 sequences are MGHDK and SYGVNS. V dropped 3 bases and J dropped 6; count of bases not matched to a gene: 4. Here the CDR3 reads CASSDRLAGNEQFF. The CDR3 coding sequence is TGTGCCAGCAGTGATCGGCTAGCGGGCAATGAGCAGTTCTTC.

This chain joins TRBV28 and TRBJ1-3, with D possibly matching TRBD1 (5 bases). V was trimmed by 6 bases and J by 0 bases, leaving 6 bases between them. The CDR3 extends over 13 amino acids. Germline-derived CDR1 and CDR2 are MDHEN and SYDVKM. The CDR3 region has the DNA TGTGCCAGCAGGGGGCCCTCTGGAAACACCATATATTTT. Protein product: CASRGPSGNTIYF.

This clone was observed a single time. CDR3 nucleotides: TGTGCCAGCAGGTTCCCCGGACTAGCGGGACAAGAGACCCAGTACTTC. This codes for CASRFPGLAGQETQYF. The gene calls are TRBV2 and TRBJ2-5; 12 bases align to TRBD2. J lost 2 bases, V lost 6 bases, and 7 bases had no gene match. Germline V gene data show CDR1 as SNHLY and CDR2 as FYNNEI. This CDR3 spans 16 amino acids.

This clone was observed a handful of times. The chain uses TRBV28 and TRBJ2-7; 8 bases fit TRBD2. V shed 7 bases and J 3 bases; nucleotides not matched to a gene: 5. Germline V gene sequence: CDR1 MDHEN, CDR2 SYDVKM. The CDR3 runs 13 residues. Here the CDR3 reads CASTPGGLYEQYF. CDR3 nucleotide sequence: TGTGCCAGCACCCCGGGGGGGCTCTACGAGCAGTACTTC.

The rearrangement uses TRBV27 and TRBJ1-2; 7 nucleotides agree with TRBD1. This CDR3 contains 15 residues. The germline CDR1 and CDR2 sequences are MNHEY and SMNVEV (reference sequence). With V trimmed by 2 bases and J by 5 bases, 8 bases remained unmatched. CDR3 amino acids: CASSLDRAAGYGYTF. The CDR3 coding sequence is TGTGCCAGCAGTTTAGACAGGGCGGCTGGTTATGGCTACACCTTC.

This rearrangement joins TRBV4-1 to TRBJ1-4; D possibly corresponds to TRBD1 (5 bases). Germline assignment: CDR1 MGHRA and CDR2 YSYEKL. Trimming removed 4 bases from V and 5 bases from J, with 17 bases in between. This CDR3 spans 16 amino acids. CDR3 nucleotide sequence: TGCGCCAGCAGCCGACCCGCAGGGATCAAGAATGAAAAACTGTTTTTT. It codes for CASSRPAGIKNEKLFF.

This clone was seen a handful of times. The chain's CDR3 is CASSLGQRNQPQHF. The CDR3 DNA is TGTGCCAGCAGTTTGGGGCAGAGGAATCAGCCCCAGCATTTT. This rearrangement joins TRBV28 to TRBJ1-5, with D tentatively TRBD1 (5 bases). The germline V and J ends were trimmed by 3 bases and 4 bases, with 10 bases remaining between them. This CDR3 has 14 amino acids. Germline V CDR1 and CDR2: MDHEN, SYDVKM.

V is TRBV6-6 and J is TRBJ1-1; the D gene is possibly TRBD1 (5 bases). The length of the CDR3 is 12 residues. The V end lost 10 bases, the J end lost 1 base, and 10 bases lay between the germline ends. Germline CDR1 reads MNHNY; CDR2 reads SVGAGI (reference sequence). In nucleotides, the CDR3 is TGTGCCACCTACAGGAAGAACACTGAAGCTTTCTTT. Residues: CATYRKNTEAFF.

V usage is TRBV7-9 and J usage is TRBJ2-2; D ambiguous. This CDR3 has 15 amino acids. Trimming pared 2 bases from V and 4 bases from J, leaving 11 bases between. Germline CDR1 and CDR2: SEHNR and FQNEAQ (reference sequence). The CDR3 protein is CASSLLSLSTGELFF. The DNA of the CDR3 is TGTGCCAGCAGCTTACTATCACTGAGCACCGGGGAGCTGTTTTTT.

The chain joins TRBV25-1 to TRBJ2-1; 12 positions match TRBD2. V lost 2 bases to trimming and J lost 9 bases; unmatched junction nucleotides: 8. The length of the CDR3 is 16 residues. Per the germline V gene, CDR1 is MGHDK and CDR2 is SYGVNS. CDR3 nucleotide sequence: TGTGCCAGCAGTGAAACCCGACTAGCGGGAGAGAGTGAGCAGTTCTTC. Translation: CASSETRLAGESEQFF.

V is TRBV7-2 and J is TRBJ2-7; tentative D call: TRBD2 (6 bases). The CDR3 runs to 14 residues. Germline V gene data show CDR1 as SGHTA and CDR2 as FQGNSA. V was cut by 3 bases and J by 0 bases, with 9 bases left in between. The CDR3 nucleotides are TGTGCCAGCAGCTTTAGCGGCAGCTCCTACGAGCAGTACTTC. It yields the protein CASSFSGSSYEQYF.

This clone was observed a handful of times. One end of the junction does not line up with germline, which may come from a read error. V and J are TRBV7-7 and TRBJ2-1; TRBD1 is a possible D gene (5 bases). The germline CDR1 and CDR2 sequences are SSHAT and FNYEAQ (reference sequence). The CDR3 length is 15 residues. CDR3 residues: CASSLSQGGYNEQFF. As DNA, the CDR3 is TGTGCTAGCAGCTTAAGCCAGGGTGGCTACAATGAGCAGTTCTTC.

This clone was picked up a small number of times. J is TRBJ2-3 and V is TRBV28, with 12 positions matching TRBD2. The CDR3 length is 15 residues. J gave up 6 bases and V 7 bases, and 8 bases lay outside the gene matches. Germline V gene data show CDR1 as MDHEN and CDR2 as SYDVKM. The CDR3 spells CASTQTSGREDTQYF. The CDR3 nucleotides are TGTGCCAGCACCCAGACTAGCGGGAGAGAGGATACGCAGTATTTT. Full variable domain (remainder filled in from reference TRBV28 and TRBJ2-3): DVKVTQSSRYLVKRTGEKVFLECVQDMDHENMFWYRQDPGLGLRLIYFSYDVKMKEKGDIPEGYSVSREKKERFSLILESASTNQTSMYLCASTQTSGREDTQYFGPGTRLTVL.

This clone was detected once. The V gene is TRBV30, the J gene TRBJ2-1; TRBD2 matches at 7 bases. Germline-derived CDR1 and CDR2 are GTSNPN and SVGIG (reference sequence). The CDR3 loop spans 20 amino acids. Trimming cost V 0 bases and J 0 bases; bases outside gene matches: 17. As DNA, the CDR3 is TGTGCCTGGAGTGTATGGGGGGGAACGAGCGGAGTCAGCTCCTACAATGAGCAGTTCTTC. It is translated as CAWSVWGGTSGVSSYNEQFF.

The chain uses TRBV20-1 and TRBJ1-3, with unresolved D. In germline, CDR1 is DFQATT, CDR2 SNEGSKA (reference sequence). Trimming cost V 6 bases and J 3 bases, with 6 bases left between them. This CDR3 has 11 amino acids. As DNA, the CDR3 is TGCAGTGCCTCCCGTGGAAACACCATATATTTT. This sequence encodes CSASRGNTIYF.

The chain has TRBV2 and TRBJ2-7, with 9 nucleotides matching TRBD2. CDR1 is SNHLY, CDR2 FYNNEI, per germline. V lost 11 bases to trimming and J lost 0 bases; unmatched junction nucleotides: 5. The CDR3 is 13 residues long. The CDR3 sequence: CAGSGRSSYEQYF. The CDR3 DNA reads TGTGCCGGTAGCGGGAGAAGCTCCTACGAGCAGTACTTC.

As for this clone: Other DNA sequences in the sample encode the same CDR3. The V gene is TRBV28, the J gene TRBJ2-7; the D is unclear. The V gene's germline CDR1 is MDHEN and CDR2 SYDVKM. The CDR3 contains 12 residues. The V gene lost 2 bases and the J gene lost 2 bases, with 4 bases spanning the gap. As DNA, the CDR3 is TGTGCCAGCAGTTTACTAACCTACGAGCAGTACTTC. Translating it yields CASSLLTYEQYF.